A selection of T cell receptor beta chains follows, all from one sample in a study of blood T cells in healthy people across ages. TCRdb itself ran the 5' RACE reads through MiXCR, one entry per CDR3 protein. The table has 800,000 to 1,300,000 distinct CDR3 sequences, less than 25% seen once. These data were also filed under a second study, of T cells of mothers and their children.

Material: blood. Source of these receptors: a girl aged 2 to 9 in good health. The CDR3 runs from the conserved cysteine through the conserved F or W. Each record gives: D gene, J gene, clone size, V gene, CDR3 protein, CDR3 DNA. The D gene is left open where the match is weak. Some rows mark clone size as missing; the rest say once, few, many or name a class of expanded clone.

TRBD1 | TRBJ2-5 | NA | TRBV10-3 | CAISDIPPTGGEETQYF | TGTGCCATCAGTGATATCCCCCCCACAGGGGGAGAAGAGACCCAGTACTTC
NA | TRBJ2-3 | few | TRBV20-1 | CSATGFLTDTQYF | TGCAGTGCTACGGGATTTCTCACAGATACGCAGTATTTT
NA | TRBJ2-1 | few | TRBV5-1 | CASSPSTGRNNEQFF | TGCGCCAGCAGCCCCTCGACAGGGAGGAACAATGAGCAGTTCTTC
NA | TRBJ1-2 | NA | TRBV4-3 | CASSQDRYPFPYGYTF | TGCGCCAGCAGCCAAGATCGGTATCCGTTTCCATATGGCTACACCTTC
NA | TRBJ1-4 | few | TRBV20-1 | CSAAWGATNEKLFF | TGCAGTGCAGCTTGGGGTGCAACTAATGAAAAACTGTTTTTT
NA | TRBJ1-4 | NA | TRBV7-2 | CASSLGGTGNEKLLF | TGTGCCAGCAGCTTAGGGGGCACAGGGAATGAAAAACTGCTTTTT
NA | TRBJ2-7 | many | TRBV29-1 | CSVGGEAYEQYF | TGCAGCGTTGGCGGGGAAGCCTACGAGCAGTACTTC
TRBD2 | TRBJ2-2 | many | TRBV20-1 | CSALLAVNTGELFF | TGCAGTGCTTTACTAGCGGTGAACACCGGGGAGCTGTTTTTT
NA | TRBJ1-5 | NA | TRBV3-1 | CASSQGGVPQHF | TGTGCCAGCAGCCAGGGGGGGGTGCCCCAGCATTTT
TRBD1 | TRBJ1-1 | NA | TRBV28 | CASSWFGTGEDTEAFF | TGTGCCAGCAGTTGGTTCGGGACAGGGGAGGACACTGAAGCTTTCTTT
NA | TRBJ2-1 | NA | TRBV5-5 | CASSLGATRNEQFF | TGTGCCAGCAGCTTGGGGGCCACTAGGAATGAGCAGTTCTTC
NA | TRBJ1-2 | NA | TRBV12-3/TRBV12-4 | CASSTFLSGYTF | TGTGCCAGCAGTACTTTTCTATCTGGCTACACCTTC
TRBD1 | TRBJ2-1 | NA | TRBV10-3 | CAISESSRGRSYNEQFF | TGTGCCATCAGTGAGTCAAGCAGGGGGCGATCCTACAATGAGCAGTTCTTC
NA | TRBJ1-1 | few | TRBV13 | CASSLATRARREAFF | TGTGCCAGCAGCTTGGCGACCAGAGCCAGAAGGGAAGCTTTCTTT
TRBD2 | TRBJ2-7 | many | TRBV20-1 | CSARGTSGTYEQYF | TGCAGTGCTAGGGGGACTAGCGGGACTTACGAGCAGTACTTC
TRBD2 | TRBJ2-2 | few | TRBV6-4 | CASSDSTSGGELFF | TGTGCCAGCAGTGACTCGACTAGCGGCGGGGAGCTGTTTTTT
TRBD1 | TRBJ1-6 | NA | TRBV6-6 | CASSRLRTGVTLHF | TGTGCCAGCAGCCGCCTTAGGACAGGGGTCACCCTCCACTTT